The clone carrying this T cell receptor beta chain has a count of ten or more. Its matching antigen is unknown. Researchers took RNA transcripts and amplified the TCR beta CDR3 regions from them. Carried out on the TCR CDR3, a first-round RT-PCR used the HTBI primer set. TCRdb reprocessed the multiplex PCR reads with MiXCR, giving one entry per CDR3 protein. The sample consists of around 450,000 distinct CDR3 sequences, approximately 15% of them appearing once. This CDR3 comprises 14 residues. V lost 1 base to trimming and J lost 6 bases; unmatched junction nucleotides: 5. CDR1 is GTSNPN and CDR2 is SVGIG in the germline V gene (reference sequence). The sample belongs to a study of T cells in Graves' hyperthyroidism and ophthalmopathy. Study outcomes and limitations: Among clonotypes expanded in thyroid above 0.001, most were also found in blood. Model predictions of ophthalmopathy came a median approximately seven months before onset. In simple terms, a model built on 13 V-J features told ophthalmopathy apart from stable hyperthyroidism.

V usage is TRBV30 and J usage is TRBJ2-2, with 7 positions matching TRBD2. The source is a woman younger than 35 with Graves' hyperthyroidism. The sample comprised blood. The CDR3, as DNA: TGTGCCTGGAGTGAGCCAGGGAGGGCCGGGGAGCTGTTTTTT. This encodes CAWSEPGRAGELFF.